These T cell receptor beta chains were read from a single sample in a study of blood T cell repertoires in COVID-19. Using immunoSEQ multiplex PCR, the repertoire was profiled, and TCRdb retains in-frame clones only, with some absent. This sample has fewer than 250,000 clones, with 65% to 90% found just once. What was sequenced was PBMCs or T cells enriched from blood (not recorded which). These receptors all come from a woman in her thirties or forties with acute COVID-19. CDR3s include the opening cysteine and the closing phenylalanine or tryptophan. The order of the fields is CDR3 length, J gene, clone size, D gene, V gene, CDR3 protein, CDR3 DNA. A D gene is named only where the DNA matches it firmly. Clone size appears in some rows only: once, few, many, or a class for an expanded clone.

14,TRBJ2-5,NA,NA,TRBV28,CASSLSRGKETQYF,TGTGCCAGCAGTTTATCGCGGGGAAAAGAGACCCAGTACTTC
15,TRBJ1-5,NA,NA,TRBV28,CASSFEGRGNQPQHF,TGTGCCAGCAGTTTCGAGGGAAGGGGCAATCAGCCCCAGCATTTT
13,TRBJ2-7,NA,TRBD1,TRBV18,CASSLSRGLEQYF,TGTGCCAGCTCACTATCGAGGGGGCTCGAGCAGTACTTC
15,TRBJ2-2,NA,TRBD2,TRBV5-1,CASSAGTSGTGELFF,TGCGCCAGCAGCGCCGGGACTAGCGGTACCGGGGAGCTGTTTTTT
12,TRBJ2-3,once,NA,TRBV7-3,CASSAPKDTQYF,TGTGCCAGCAGCGCCCCTAAGGATACGCAGTATTTT
14,TRBJ1-2,few,NA,TRBV5-1,CASSLSQGRDGYTF,TGCGCCAGCAGCTTAAGTCAGGGCAGGGATGGCTACACCTTC
16,TRBJ1-5,NA,TRBD1,TRBV12-5,CASGSGTGPNNQPQHF,TGTGCTAGTGGTTCCGGGACAGGGCCCAACAATCAGCCCCAGCATTTT
11,TRBJ2-7,NA,NA,TRBV18,CASSPAYEQYF,TGTGCCAGCTCACCAGCGTACGAGCAGTACTTC
15,TRBJ1-5,NA,NA,TRBV6-5,CASSYGTGDNQPQHF,TGTGCCAGCAGTTACGGCACAGGCGATAATCAGCCCCAGCATTTT
16,TRBJ2-3,NA,TRBD1,TRBV10-1,CASSDSRAGGKDTQYF,TGCGCCAGCAGTGACAGTCGGGCAGGGGGCAAAGATACGCAGTATTTT
16,TRBJ2-2,once,NA,TRBV5-1,CASSSGGQANTGELFF,TGCGCCAGCAGCTCCGGGGGGCAGGCGAACACCGGGGAGCTGTTTTTT
15,TRBJ2-1,once,TRBD2,TRBV7-9,CAGREAGHVWGVQFF,TGTGCCGGTCGAGAAGCGGGGCATGTATGGGGAGTGCAGTTCTTC
13,TRBJ1-2,NA,TRBD1,TRBV7-9,CASSLGQNYGYTF,TGTGCCAGCAGCCTGGGACAGAACTATGGCTACACCTTC
11,TRBJ2-3,NA,NA,TRBV24-1,CATIQGNTQYF,TGTGCCACCATCCAGGGGAATACGCAGTATTTT
14,TRBJ2-7,once,NA,TRBV19,CASSTRDRSYEQYF,TGTGCCAGTAGTACGAGAGACAGGTCCTACGAGCAGTACTTC
16,TRBJ2-1,NA,TRBD1,TRBV28,CASSPTLGQGANEQFF,TGTGCCAGCAGTCCTACGTTGGGACAGGGGGCGAATGAGCAGTTCTTC
14,TRBJ2-7,NA,TRBD1,TRBV15,CATNPTGAPHEQYF,TGTGCCACCAATCCGACAGGGGCCCCTCACGAGCAGTACTTC
11,TRBJ1-2,NA,NA,TRBV10-3,CAIRDSYGYTF,TGTGCCATCAGGGACAGCTATGGCTACACCTTC
17,TRBJ2-3,NA,TRBD2,TRBV27,CASFTSRGLAVTDTQYF,TGTGCCAGCTTTACCTCCAGGGGACTAGCGGTCACAGATACGCAGTATTTT
13,TRBJ2-3,NA,TRBD1,TRBV2,CASKGQYTDTQYF,TGTGCCAGCAAGGGACAGTACACAGATACGCAGTATTTT
14,TRBJ2-1,few,TRBD2,TRBV7-3,CASSSGLAGGGQFF,TGTGCCAGCAGCTCGGGACTAGCGGGAGGTGGGCAGTTCTTC
14,TRBJ1-6,NA,NA,TRBV4-1,CASSPEEYNSPLHF,TGCGCCAGCAGCCCAGAGGAGTATAATTCACCCCTCCACTTT
11,TRBJ2-7,NA,TRBD1,TRBV2,CASKRGPEQYF,TGTGCCAGCAAAAGGGGGCCTGAGCAGTACTTC
16,TRBJ1-6,NA,TRBD1,TRBV6-5,CASSLGQGRFNSPLHF,TGTGCCAGCAGTTTGGGACAGGGAAGGTTTAATTCACCCCTCCACTTT
16,TRBJ1-3,NA,NA,TRBV15,CATSRDPSQGGNTIYF,TGTGCCACCAGCAGAGACCCCAGTCAGGGAGGAAACACCATATATTTT
14,TRBJ2-5,once,NA,TRBV2,CASSEALATPPQYF,TGTGCCAGCAGTGAAGCGCTAGCGACGCCGCCCCAGTACTTC
15,TRBJ2-1,few,TRBD2,TRBV7-3,CASSFEGTSGSEQFF,TGTGCCAGCAGCTTTGAGGGGACTAGCGGGTCAGAGCAGTTCTTC
16,TRBJ2-2,NA,TRBD2,TRBV29-1,CSVVGLAGVDTGELFF,TGCAGCGTTGTGGGCCTAGCGGGAGTCGACACCGGGGAGCTGTTTTTT
17,TRBJ1-4,NA,TRBD1,TRBV28,CASRLGTASDGGRKLFF,TGTGCCAGCAGACTCGGGACAGCGAGTGATGGGGGTAGGAAACTGTTTTTT
15,TRBJ2-1,NA,NA,TRBV5-1,CASSLRAGTYNEQFF,TGCGCCAGCAGCTTGAGGGCGGGGACCTACAATGAGCAGTTCTTC
15,TRBJ2-7,NA,TRBD1,TRBV4-3,CASSQRELGQDEQYF,TGCGCCAGCAGCCAACGCGAATTAGGACAGGACGAGCAGTACTTC
13,TRBJ2-1,NA,TRBD2,TRBV4-1,CASSQWEGNEQFF,TGCGCCAGCAGCCAATGGGAGGGCAATGAGCAGTTCTTC
15,TRBJ1-2,NA,NA,TRBV28,CASSIVGRADYGYTF,TGTGCCAGCAGCATCGTGGGCAGGGCGGACTATGGCTACACCTTC
16,TRBJ2-2,NA,NA,TRBV7-8,CASSPRRNPNTGELFF,TGTGCCAGCAGCCCCAGGCGCAATCCGAACACCGGGGAGCTGTTTTTT
13,TRBJ1-1,NA,TRBD1,TRBV28,CAIIGQARTEAFF,TGTGCCATCATTGGACAGGCAAGGACTGAAGCTTTCTTT
13,TRBJ2-7,NA,TRBD1,TRBV5-1,CASSGQGLNEQYF,TGCGCCAGCAGTGGACAGGGTCTGAACGAGCAGTACTTC
16,TRBJ2-1,NA,TRBD2,TRBV13,CASSPYLSGSFDEQFF,TGTGCCAGCAGCCCCTACCTGAGCGGGAGTTTCGATGAGCAGTTCTTC
17,TRBJ2-4,NA,TRBD2,TRBV28,CASSPWGGVGAKNIQYF,TGTGCCAGCAGTCCCTGGGGGGGGGTAGGAGCCAAAAACATTCAGTACTTC
13,TRBJ1-2,NA,NA,TRBV6-1,CASSDGLTYGYTF,TGTGCCAGCAGTGACGGACTTACCTATGGCTACACCTTC
13,TRBJ2-3,NA,TRBD2,TRBV19,CASSMSGTSEKYF,TGTGCCAGTAGTATGAGCGGGACTAGCGAGAAGTATTTT